What follows are 6 T cell receptor beta chains derived from one specimen sequenced in a study of CD8 T cells in Susac syndrome. After extraction with the RNeasy kit, 0.5 to 1 ug of the RNA was reverse transcribed using random hexamers. One entry per CDR3 protein, called by TCRdb with MiXCR from the immunoSEQ multiplex PCR reads. The table shows 150,000 to 200,000 distinct CDR3 sequences, with around 94% occurring only once. The sequencing sample was made of CD4+ T cells from PBMCs. Every receptor here comes from a human donor with multiple sclerosis.

The gene calls are TRBV6-5 and TRBJ1-1, with D possibly matching TRBD1 (6 bases). The CDR3 is 12 residues long. In germline, CDR1 is MNHEY, CDR2 SVGAGI. V lost 7 bases and J lost 10, with 16 bases in between. The CDR3 region is CASTKGDGRAFF. The CDR3 coding sequence is TGTGCCAGCACCAAGGGGGATGGGAGAGCTTTCTTT.

V gene TRBV29-1 combines with J gene TRBJ2-1; D tentatively fits TRBD1 or TRBD2 (5 bases each). The CDR3 loop spans 12 amino acids. From germline, CDR1 is SQVTM and CDR2 ANQGSEA. The V and J ends lost 4 bases and 11 bases respectively, with 15 bases between them. The CDR3 protein is CSVVERGSKQFF. Written as DNA, the CDR3 is TGCAGCGTTGTAGAACGGGGCTCGAAGCAGTTCTTC.

The chain uses TRBV7-6 and TRBJ2-3; the D is unclear. V lost 3 bases to trimming and J lost 3 bases, with 10 bases between them. Germline lookup yields CDR1 SGHVS and CDR2 FNYEAQ. CDR3 length: 14 amino acids. CDR3 protein: CASSFPGPTDTQYF. The DNA of the CDR3 is TGTGCCAGCAGCTTCCCTGGGCCAACAGATACGCAGTATTTT. Using reference TRBV7-6 and TRBJ2-3 for the parts outside the CDR3, the full variable domain is GAGVSQSPRYKVTKRGQDVALRCDPISGHVSLYWYRQALGQGPEFLTYFNYEAQQDKSGLPNDRFSAERPEGSISTLTIQRTEQRDSAMYRCASSFPGPTDTQYFGPGTRLTVL.

This rearrangement joins TRBV28 to TRBJ1-3, with unresolved D. Per the germline V gene, CDR1 is MDHEN and CDR2 is SYDVKM. The V gene lost 8 bases and the J gene lost 4 bases, with 15 bases spanning the gap. CDR3 size: 14 residues. CDR3 nucleotides: TGTGCCAGCGTTAATGGAGCAATCGGAAACACCATATATTTT. The encoded protein is CASVNGAIGNTIYF.

This clonotype was picked up one time. The chain has TRBV6-1 and TRBJ2-3; 8 bases agree with TRBD1. The CDR3 sequence is 15 residues long. The germline gives CDR1 MNHNS, CDR2 SASEGT. With 6 bases clipped from V and 6 bases from J, the junction kept 11 bases outside the gene matches. DNA for the CDR3: TGTGCCAGCAGGATAGACAGGGGAACGGCGGATACGCAGTATTTT. This encodes CASRIDRGTADTQYF.

V is TRBV27 and J is TRBJ2-7, with 7 bases aligning to TRBD1. The V and J ends lost 4 bases and 1 base, in that order; junction bases with no gene match: 7. Per the germline V gene, CDR1 is MNHEY and CDR2 is SMNVEV (reference sequence). The length of the CDR3 is 15 residues. CDR3 DNA sequence: TGTGCCAGCAGTTCCCGACCGGGACAGTCCTACGAGCAGTACTTC. Translation gives CASSSRPGQSYEQYF.